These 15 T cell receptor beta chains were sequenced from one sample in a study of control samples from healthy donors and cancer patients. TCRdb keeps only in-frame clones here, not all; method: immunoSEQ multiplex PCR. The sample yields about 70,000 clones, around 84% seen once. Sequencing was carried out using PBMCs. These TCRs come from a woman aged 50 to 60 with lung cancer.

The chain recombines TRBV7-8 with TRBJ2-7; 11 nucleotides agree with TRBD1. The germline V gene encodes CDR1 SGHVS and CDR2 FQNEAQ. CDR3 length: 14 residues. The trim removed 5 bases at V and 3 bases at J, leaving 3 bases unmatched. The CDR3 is CASSAGTGGYEQYF. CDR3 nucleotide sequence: TGTGCCAGCAGCGCCGGGACAGGGGGCTACGAGCAGTACTTC.

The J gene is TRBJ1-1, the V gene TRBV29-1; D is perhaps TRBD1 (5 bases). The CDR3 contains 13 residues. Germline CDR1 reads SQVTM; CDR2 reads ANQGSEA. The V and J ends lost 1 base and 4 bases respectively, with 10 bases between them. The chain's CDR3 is CSVEGGAATEAFF. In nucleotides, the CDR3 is TGCAGCGTTGAAGGCGGGGCGGCCACTGAAGCTTTCTTT.

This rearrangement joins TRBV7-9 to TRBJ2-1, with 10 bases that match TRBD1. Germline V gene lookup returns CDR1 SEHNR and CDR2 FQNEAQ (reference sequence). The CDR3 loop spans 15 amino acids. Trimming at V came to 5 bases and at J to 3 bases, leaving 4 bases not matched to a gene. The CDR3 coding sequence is TGTGCCAGCAGCCTAGGGACAGGGGACTACAATGAGCAGTTCTTC. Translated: CASSLGTGDYNEQFF.

In DNA, the CDR3 is TGTGCCATCAGGGGGACGGGTAATGAGCAGTTCTTC. It is translated as CAIRGTGNEQFF. The chain recombines TRBV10-3 with TRBJ2-1; D may correspond to TRBD1 or TRBD2 (5 bases each). Germline V gene lookup returns CDR1 ENHRY and CDR2 SYGVKD. Trimming stripped 6 bases from V and 7 bases from J, with 10 bases between. The length of the CDR3 is 12 residues.

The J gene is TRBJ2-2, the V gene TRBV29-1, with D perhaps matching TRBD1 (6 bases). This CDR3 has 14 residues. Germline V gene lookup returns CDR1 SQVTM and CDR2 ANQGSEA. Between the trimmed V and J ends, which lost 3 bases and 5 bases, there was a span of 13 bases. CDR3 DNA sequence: TGCAGCGTTGAGGGGGCGGTGAGAACCGGGGAGCTGTTTTTT. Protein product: CSVEGAVRTGELFF.

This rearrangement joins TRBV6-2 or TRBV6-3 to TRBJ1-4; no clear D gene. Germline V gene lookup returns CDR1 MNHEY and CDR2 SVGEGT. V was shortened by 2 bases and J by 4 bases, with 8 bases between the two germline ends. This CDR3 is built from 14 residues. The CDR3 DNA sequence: TGTGCCAGCAGTTACGGCAGCCTTAATGAAAAACTGTTTTTT. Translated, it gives CASSYGSLNEKLFF.

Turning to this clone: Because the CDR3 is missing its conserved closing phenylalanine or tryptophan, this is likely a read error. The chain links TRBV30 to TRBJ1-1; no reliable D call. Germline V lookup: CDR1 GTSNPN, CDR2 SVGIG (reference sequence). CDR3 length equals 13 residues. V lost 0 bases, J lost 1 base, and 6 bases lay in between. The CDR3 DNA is TGTGCCTGGAGTGTTTATGGGAACACTGAAGCTTTCCTT. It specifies CAWSVYGNTEAFL.

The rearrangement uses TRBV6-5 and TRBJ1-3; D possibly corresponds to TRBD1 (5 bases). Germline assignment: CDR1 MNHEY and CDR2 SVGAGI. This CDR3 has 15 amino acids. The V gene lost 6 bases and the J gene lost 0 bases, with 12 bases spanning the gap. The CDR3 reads CASRPQVFSGNTIYF. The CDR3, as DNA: TGTGCCAGCAGGCCACAGGTTTTCTCTGGAAACACCATATATTTT.

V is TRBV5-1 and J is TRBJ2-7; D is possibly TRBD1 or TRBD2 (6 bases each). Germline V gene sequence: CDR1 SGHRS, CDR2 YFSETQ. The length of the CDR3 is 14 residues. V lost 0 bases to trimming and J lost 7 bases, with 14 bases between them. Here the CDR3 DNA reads TGCGCCAGCAGCTTGGTTGGGGGGCCAAGGGAGCAGTACTTC. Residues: CASSLVGGPREQYF. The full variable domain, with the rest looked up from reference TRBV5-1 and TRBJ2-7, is KAGVTQTPRYLIKTRGQQVTLSCSPISGHRSVSWYQQTPGQGLQFLFEYFSETQRNKGNFPGRFSGRQFSNSRSEMNVSTLELGDSALYLCASSLVGGPREQYFGPGTRLTVT.

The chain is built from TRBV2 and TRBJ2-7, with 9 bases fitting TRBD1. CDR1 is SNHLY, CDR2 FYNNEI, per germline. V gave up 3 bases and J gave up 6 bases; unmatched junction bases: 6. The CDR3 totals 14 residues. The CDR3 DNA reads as TGTGCCAGCAGTGACGAGACAGGGGGTCTCGAGCAGTACTTC. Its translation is CASSDETGGLEQYF.

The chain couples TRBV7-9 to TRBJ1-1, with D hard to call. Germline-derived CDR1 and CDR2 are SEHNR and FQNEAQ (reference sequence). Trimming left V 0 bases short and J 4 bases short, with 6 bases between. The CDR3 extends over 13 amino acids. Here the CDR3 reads CASSLAVGTEAFF. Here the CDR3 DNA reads TGTGCCAGCAGCTTAGCGGTAGGCACTGAAGCTTTCTTT.

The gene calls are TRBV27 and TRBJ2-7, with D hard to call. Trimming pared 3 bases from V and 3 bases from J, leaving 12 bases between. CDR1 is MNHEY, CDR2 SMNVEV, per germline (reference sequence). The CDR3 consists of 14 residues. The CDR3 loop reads CASSFQWGSYEQYF. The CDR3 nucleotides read TGTGCCAGCAGTTTCCAGTGGGGTAGCTACGAGCAGTACTTC.

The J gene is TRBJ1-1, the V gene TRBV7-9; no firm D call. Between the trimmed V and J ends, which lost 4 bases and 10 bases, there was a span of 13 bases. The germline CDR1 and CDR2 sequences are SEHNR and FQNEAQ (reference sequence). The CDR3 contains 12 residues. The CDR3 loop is CASSSYGGIAFF. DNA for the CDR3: TGTGCCAGCAGCTCCTACGGCGGTATAGCTTTCTTT.

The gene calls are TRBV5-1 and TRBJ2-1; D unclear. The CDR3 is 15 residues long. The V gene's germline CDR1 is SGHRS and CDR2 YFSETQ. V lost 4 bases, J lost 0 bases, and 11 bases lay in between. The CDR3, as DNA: TGCGCCAGCAGCCTTCCATCGTTCTCCTACAATGAGCAGTTCTTC. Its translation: CASSLPSFSYNEQFF.

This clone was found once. CDR3 in DNA: TGTGCCAGCAGAGTCGCAGGCTCTAACACCGGGGAGCTGTTTTTT. Its protein product is CASRVAGSNTGELFF. This chain connects TRBV25-1 to TRBJ2-2, with no clear D. From germline, CDR1 is MGHDK and CDR2 SYGVNS. The CDR3 contains 15 residues. Trimming removed 6 bases from V and 2 bases from J, with 13 bases in between.